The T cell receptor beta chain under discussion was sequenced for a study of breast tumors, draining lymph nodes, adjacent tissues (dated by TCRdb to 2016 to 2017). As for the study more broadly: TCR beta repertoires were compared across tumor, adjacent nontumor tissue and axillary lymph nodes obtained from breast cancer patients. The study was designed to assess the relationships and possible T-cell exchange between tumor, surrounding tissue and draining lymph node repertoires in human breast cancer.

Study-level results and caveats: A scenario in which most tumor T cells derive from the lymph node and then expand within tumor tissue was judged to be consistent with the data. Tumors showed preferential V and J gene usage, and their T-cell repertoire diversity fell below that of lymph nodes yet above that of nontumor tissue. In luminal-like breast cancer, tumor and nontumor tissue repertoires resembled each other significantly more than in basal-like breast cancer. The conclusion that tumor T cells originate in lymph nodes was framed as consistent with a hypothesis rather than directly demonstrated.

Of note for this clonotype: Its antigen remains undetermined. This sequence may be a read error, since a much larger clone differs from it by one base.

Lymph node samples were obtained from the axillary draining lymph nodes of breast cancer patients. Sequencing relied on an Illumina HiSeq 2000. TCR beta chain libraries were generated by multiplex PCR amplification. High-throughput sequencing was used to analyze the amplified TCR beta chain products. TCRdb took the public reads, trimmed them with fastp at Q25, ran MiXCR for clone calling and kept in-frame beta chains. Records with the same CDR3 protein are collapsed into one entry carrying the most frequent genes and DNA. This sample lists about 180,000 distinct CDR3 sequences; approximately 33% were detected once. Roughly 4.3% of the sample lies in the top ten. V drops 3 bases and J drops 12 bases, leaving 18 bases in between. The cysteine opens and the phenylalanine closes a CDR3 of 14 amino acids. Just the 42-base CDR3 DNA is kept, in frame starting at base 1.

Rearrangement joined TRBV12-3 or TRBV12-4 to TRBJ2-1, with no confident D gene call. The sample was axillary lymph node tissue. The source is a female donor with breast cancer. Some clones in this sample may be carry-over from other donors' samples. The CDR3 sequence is CASSLAAYRKRQFF. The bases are TGTGCCAGCAGTTTGGCAGCCTACCGCAAACGGCAGTTCTTC.